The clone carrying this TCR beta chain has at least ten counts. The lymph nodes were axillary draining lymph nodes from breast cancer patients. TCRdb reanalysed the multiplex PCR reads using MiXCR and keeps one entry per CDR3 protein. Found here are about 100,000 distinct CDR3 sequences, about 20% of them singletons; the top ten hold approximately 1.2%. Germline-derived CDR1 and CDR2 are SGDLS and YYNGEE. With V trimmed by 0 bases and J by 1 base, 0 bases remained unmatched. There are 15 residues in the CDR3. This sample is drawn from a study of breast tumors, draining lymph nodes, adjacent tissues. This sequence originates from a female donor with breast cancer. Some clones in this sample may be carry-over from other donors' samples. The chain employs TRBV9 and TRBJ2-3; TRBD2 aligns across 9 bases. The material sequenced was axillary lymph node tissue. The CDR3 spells CASSVGTSGTDTQYF. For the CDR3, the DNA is TGTGCCAGCAGCGTAGGGACTAGCGGCACAGATACGCAGTATTTT.